This is a list of T cell receptor beta chains from one sample in a study of T cells in localized non-small cell lung cancer. Produced via immunoSEQ multiplex PCR; TCRdb's table is partial and in-frame only. This table has fewer than 50,000 clones, approximately 80% appearing once. Sequencing was performed on PBMCs, taken before any cancer treatment. All receptors derive from a man between 40 and 69 years old with stage II lung adenocarcinoma. The CDR3 runs from the conserved cysteine through the conserved F or W. The order of the fields is D gene, V gene, J gene, clone size, CDR3 protein, CDR3 DNA. The D gene is left open where the match is weak. Clone size is shown for a subset of rows, as once, few, many or a class of expanded clone.

d_call: NA
v_call: TRBV11-2
j_call: TRBJ2-3
clone_size: few
cdr3_aa: CASSLRGTATDTQYF
cdr3_nt: TGTGCCAGCAGCTTACGAGGGACGGCCACAGATACGCAGTATTTT

d_call: TRBD1
v_call: TRBV10-3
j_call: TRBJ2-7
clone_size: NA
cdr3_aa: CAIRDSGYEQYF
cdr3_nt: TGTGCCATCCGGGACAGTGGATACGAGCAGTACTTC

d_call: TRBD1
v_call: TRBV27
j_call: TRBJ1-1
clone_size: NA
cdr3_aa: CASSPRTGGVIEAFF
cdr3_nt: TGTGCCAGCAGTCCCAGAACAGGGGGAGTTATTGAAGCTTTCTTT

d_call: NA
v_call: TRBV6-5
j_call: TRBJ1-2
clone_size: once
cdr3_aa: CASTGGGPPEYGYTF
cdr3_nt: TGTGCCAGCACTGGGGGAGGGCCTCCAGAGTATGGCTACACCTTC

d_call: TRBD1
v_call: TRBV6-4
j_call: TRBJ1-2
clone_size: NA
cdr3_aa: CASSPGTGIYGYTF
cdr3_nt: TGTGCCAGCAGTCCCGGGACAGGGATCTATGGCTACACCTTC

d_call: NA
v_call: TRBV5-8
j_call: TRBJ2-3
clone_size: NA
cdr3_aa: CASTLGTATSTDTQYF
cdr3_nt: TGTGCCAGCACGCTCGGGACGGCAACTAGCACAGATACGCAGTATTTT

d_call: TRBD2
v_call: TRBV4-1
j_call: TRBJ2-3
clone_size: NA
cdr3_aa: CASSQTAGGQGTDTQYF
cdr3_nt: TGCGCCAGCAGCCAGACGGCGGGGGGGCAGGGCACAGATACGCAGTATTTT

d_call: TRBD1
v_call: TRBV6-1
j_call: TRBJ1-1
clone_size: NA
cdr3_aa: CATQQGLNTEAFF
cdr3_nt: TGTGCCACACAACAGGGGTTGAACACTGAAGCTTTCTTT

d_call: NA
v_call: TRBV9
j_call: TRBJ2-2
clone_size: NA
cdr3_aa: CASSGGLPPITGELFF
cdr3_nt: TGTGCCAGCAGCGGCGGGCTCCCACCCATCACCGGGGAGCTGTTTTTT

d_call: TRBD1
v_call: TRBV6-5
j_call: TRBJ2-5
clone_size: NA
cdr3_aa: CASSGTGLNQETQYF
cdr3_nt: TGTGCCAGCAGCGGGACAGGGCTTAATCAAGAGACCCAGTACTTC

d_call: NA
v_call: TRBV6-1
j_call: TRBJ2-5
clone_size: NA
cdr3_aa: CASSGLLGQETQYF
cdr3_nt: TGTGCCAGCAGTGGGTTACTGGGACAAGAGACCCAGTACTTC

d_call: TRBD1
v_call: TRBV28
j_call: TRBJ1-4
clone_size: NA
cdr3_aa: CASSKDRLWMRGHEKLFF
cdr3_nt: TGTGCCAGCAGCAAGGACAGGCTCTGGATGAGAGGGCATGAAAAACTGTTTTTT

d_call: TRBD1
v_call: TRBV28
j_call: TRBJ1-1
clone_size: NA
cdr3_aa: CASSYVWGQANTEAFF
cdr3_nt: TGTGCCAGCAGTTACGTTTGGGGACAGGCGAACACTGAAGCTTTCTTT

d_call: TRBD2
v_call: TRBV6-5
j_call: TRBJ2-7
clone_size: NA
cdr3_aa: CASSFGTSGTEQYF
cdr3_nt: TGTGCCAGCAGTTTCGGGACTAGCGGGACCGAGCAGTACTTC

d_call: TRBD2
v_call: TRBV5-1
j_call: TRBJ2-7
clone_size: once
cdr3_aa: CASSPLAGGFYEQYF
cdr3_nt: TGCGCCAGCAGCCCTCTAGCGGGAGGTTTTTACGAGCAGTACTTC

d_call: TRBD2
v_call: TRBV7-2
j_call: TRBJ2-7
clone_size: NA
cdr3_aa: CASSPWTSGRGYEQYF
cdr3_nt: TGTGCCAGCAGCCCCTGGACTAGCGGGAGAGGGTACGAGCAGTACTTC

d_call: TRBD1
v_call: TRBV7-6
j_call: TRBJ2-1
clone_size: NA
cdr3_aa: CASSPDREGTLNEQFF
cdr3_nt: TGTGCCAGCAGCCCAGACAGGGAAGGAACTCTCAATGAGCAGTTCTTC

d_call: NA
v_call: TRBV6-1
j_call: TRBJ2-2
clone_size: NA
cdr3_aa: CASSRAQNTGELFF
cdr3_nt: TGTGCCAGCAGTAGGGCCCAGAACACCGGGGAGCTGTTTTTT

d_call: TRBD2
v_call: TRBV2
j_call: TRBJ2-1
clone_size: NA
cdr3_aa: CASTGGGNYNEQFF
cdr3_nt: TGTGCCAGTACCGGCGGGGGGAACTACAATGAGCAGTTCTTC

d_call: NA
v_call: TRBV6-6
j_call: TRBJ2-7
clone_size: NA
cdr3_aa: CASSSLYEQYF
cdr3_nt: TGTGCCAGCAGTTCCCTCTACGAGCAGTACTTC

d_call: NA
v_call: TRBV10-3
j_call: TRBJ1-3
clone_size: NA
cdr3_aa: CAISDRGYSGNTIYF
cdr3_nt: TGTGCCATCAGTGATCGGGGCTATTCTGGAAACACCATATATTTT

d_call: NA
v_call: TRBV6-1
j_call: TRBJ1-6
clone_size: NA
cdr3_aa: CASSEGSSPLHF
cdr3_nt: TGTGCCAGCAGTGAGGGAAGTTCACCCCTCCACTTT

d_call: NA
v_call: TRBV5-1
j_call: TRBJ2-7
clone_size: NA
cdr3_aa: CASSLVPDWVSYEQYF
cdr3_nt: TGCGCCAGCAGCTTGGTCCCAGACTGGGTCTCCTACGAGCAGTACTTC

d_call: NA
v_call: TRBV5-4
j_call: TRBJ1-1
clone_size: NA
cdr3_aa: CASSPGGYRVNTEAFF
cdr3_nt: TGTGCCAGCAGCCCGGGAGGGTACAGGGTGAACACTGAAGCTTTCTTT

d_call: NA
v_call: TRBV7-3
j_call: TRBJ1-3
clone_size: NA
cdr3_aa: CASSLTGAGSGNTIYF
cdr3_nt: TGTGCCAGCAGCTTAACCGGGGCCGGGTCTGGAAACACCATATATTTT

d_call: TRBD1
v_call: TRBV19
j_call: TRBJ1-1
clone_size: NA
cdr3_aa: CASSTTGATEAFF
cdr3_nt: TGTGCCAGTAGTACAACAGGGGCCACTGAAGCTTTCTTT

d_call: NA
v_call: TRBV5-6
j_call: TRBJ2-7
clone_size: NA
cdr3_aa: CASSLQGYEQYF
cdr3_nt: TGTGCCAGCAGCTTACAGGGCTACGAGCAGTACTTC

d_call: NA
v_call: TRBV28
j_call: TRBJ1-4
clone_size: few
cdr3_aa: CASTSRGFEEKLFF
cdr3_nt: TGTGCCAGCACCAGCAGAGGTTTTGAGGAAAAACTGTTTTTT

d_call: TRBD1
v_call: TRBV19
j_call: TRBJ1-2
clone_size: once
cdr3_aa: CASIGDRVNGYTF
cdr3_nt: TGTGCCAGTATTGGGGACAGGGTAAATGGCTACACCTTC

d_call: NA
v_call: TRBV28
j_call: TRBJ1-4
clone_size: NA
cdr3_aa: CASSAPGQSTTNEKLFF
cdr3_nt: TGTGCCAGCAGCGCGCCGGGCCAATCAACAACTAATGAAAAACTGTTTTTT

d_call: TRBD2
v_call: TRBV7-6
j_call: TRBJ2-1
clone_size: NA
cdr3_aa: CASSFDLPERGERGLRGNEQFF
cdr3_nt: TGTGCCAGCAGCTTCGACCTCCCGGAGCGGGGGGAAAGAGGGTTGAGGGGAAATGAGCAGTTCTTC

d_call: TRBD1
v_call: TRBV28
j_call: TRBJ1-6
clone_size: NA
cdr3_aa: CASSLARTGPNSPLHF
cdr3_nt: TGTGCCAGCAGTTTAGCCCGGACAGGGCCAAATTCACCCCTCCACTTT

d_call: TRBD1
v_call: TRBV18
j_call: TRBJ1-5
clone_size: NA
cdr3_aa: CASSPTGGAGNQPQHF
cdr3_nt: TGTGCCAGCTCACCCACAGGGGGCGCGGGCAATCAGCCCCAGCATTTT

d_call: TRBD2
v_call: TRBV6-1
j_call: TRBJ2-1
clone_size: NA
cdr3_aa: CASSELAGHKNNEQFF
cdr3_nt: TGTGCCAGCAGTGAATTAGCGGGCCACAAAAACAATGAGCAGTTCTTC

d_call: NA
v_call: TRBV7-9
j_call: TRBJ1-1
clone_size: medium-sized
cdr3_aa: CASSFVRVDSRFMNTEAFF
cdr3_nt: TGTGCCAGCAGCTTTGTACGGGTAGACAGCCGATTCATGAACACTGAAGCTTTCTTT

d_call: NA
v_call: TRBV6-1
j_call: TRBJ2-1
clone_size: NA
cdr3_aa: CASSEAQGGSGQFF
cdr3_nt: TGTGCCAGCAGTGAAGCCCAGGGGGGGTCCGGGCAGTTCTTC

d_call: NA
v_call: TRBV10-3
j_call: TRBJ2-1
clone_size: NA
cdr3_aa: CAITMTDYNEQFF
cdr3_nt: TGTGCCATCACCATGACCGACTACAATGAGCAGTTCTTC

d_call: TRBD1
v_call: TRBV6-5
j_call: TRBJ2-7
clone_size: NA
cdr3_aa: CASSSSTGGWSYEQYF
cdr3_nt: TGTGCCAGCAGTTCCTCGACAGGGGGCTGGTCCTACGAGCAGTACTTC

d_call: NA
v_call: TRBV19
j_call: TRBJ2-2
clone_size: NA
cdr3_aa: CASSIRGPSTGELFF
cdr3_nt: TGTGCCAGTAGTATACGCGGCCCTTCAACCGGGGAGCTGTTTTTT

d_call: NA
v_call: TRBV4-1
j_call: TRBJ1-4
clone_size: NA
cdr3_aa: CASSQDWTDEKLFF
cdr3_nt: TGCGCCAGCAGCCAAGATTGGACGGATGAAAAACTGTTTTTT

d_call: NA
v_call: TRBV27
j_call: TRBJ1-4
clone_size: NA
cdr3_aa: CASSLRRVNEKLFF
cdr3_nt: TGTGCCAGCAGTTTAAGGCGAGTAAATGAAAAACTGTTTTTT

d_call: TRBD2
v_call: TRBV28
j_call: TRBJ2-1
clone_size: NA
cdr3_aa: CASTSGLYNEQFF
cdr3_nt: TGTGCCAGCACCTCGGGACTATACAATGAGCAGTTCTTC

d_call: NA
v_call: TRBV11-2
j_call: TRBJ2-5
clone_size: NA
cdr3_aa: CASSHETQYF
cdr3_nt: TGTGCCAGCTCGCACGAGACCCAGTACTTC

d_call: TRBD1
v_call: TRBV10-2
j_call: TRBJ2-7
clone_size: NA
cdr3_aa: CASSTGTGEFEQYF
cdr3_nt: TGCGCCAGCAGTACCGGGACAGGGGAATTCGAGCAGTACTTC

d_call: NA
v_call: TRBV7-2
j_call: TRBJ2-7
clone_size: NA
cdr3_aa: CASSSKIISYEQYF
cdr3_nt: TGTGCCAGCAGCTCCAAGATTATCTCCTACGAGCAGTACTTC

d_call: NA
v_call: TRBV5-6
j_call: TRBJ1-2
clone_size: NA
cdr3_aa: CASSPGPTNRNGYTF
cdr3_nt: TGTGCCAGCAGCCCCGGACCGACCAACCGAAATGGCTACACCTTC

d_call: TRBD2
v_call: TRBV5-1
j_call: TRBJ2-5
clone_size: NA
cdr3_aa: CASSYQERGLQETQYF
cdr3_nt: TGCGCCAGCAGCTATCAGGAGCGGGGACTACAAGAGACCCAGTACTTC

d_call: TRBD1
v_call: TRBV9
j_call: TRBJ2-7
clone_size: NA
cdr3_aa: CASSVGQGKPYEQYF
cdr3_nt: TGTGCCAGCAGCGTGGGACAGGGCAAACCCTACGAGCAGTACTTC

d_call: NA
v_call: TRBV19
j_call: TRBJ1-4
clone_size: once
cdr3_aa: CASKEEDANEKLFF
cdr3_nt: TGTGCCAGTAAAGAGGAGGACGCTAATGAAAAACTGTTTTTT

d_call: TRBD1
v_call: TRBV28
j_call: TRBJ2-7
clone_size: NA
cdr3_aa: CASRAHGQGSYEQYF
cdr3_nt: TGTGCCAGCAGGGCTCACGGACAGGGCTCCTACGAGCAGTACTTC

d_call: NA
v_call: TRBV7-2
j_call: TRBJ2-2
clone_size: NA
cdr3_aa: CASSSQHSTGELFF
cdr3_nt: TGTGCCAGCAGCTCCCAACACTCCACCGGGGAGCTGTTTTTT

d_call: TRBD1
v_call: TRBV19
j_call: TRBJ1-5
clone_size: NA
cdr3_aa: CASQGQGSTQPQHF
cdr3_nt: TGTGCCAGCCAGGGACAGGGGTCGACTCAGCCCCAGCATTTT